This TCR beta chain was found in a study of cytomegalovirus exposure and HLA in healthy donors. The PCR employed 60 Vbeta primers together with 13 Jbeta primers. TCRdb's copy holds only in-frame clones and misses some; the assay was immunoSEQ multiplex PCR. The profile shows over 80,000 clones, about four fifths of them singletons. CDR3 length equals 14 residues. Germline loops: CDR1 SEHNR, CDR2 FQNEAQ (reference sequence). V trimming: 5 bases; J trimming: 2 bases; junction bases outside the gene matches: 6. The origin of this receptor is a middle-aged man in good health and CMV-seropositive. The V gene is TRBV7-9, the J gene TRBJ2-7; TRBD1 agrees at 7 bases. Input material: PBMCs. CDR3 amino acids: CASSKGTAPYEQYF. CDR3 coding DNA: TGTGCCAGCAGCAAGGGGACAGCACCCTACGAGCAGTACTTC.